Included here is one TCR beta chain sequence, with context. As yet, its antigen is unknown. These data belong to a study of CD8 T cells in ankylosing spondylitis. Regarding the study as a whole: Typical of ankylosing spondylitis blood, it appeared, was a TCR beta motif of eight highly homologous variants.

Quantitative molecular-barcoded 5'-RACE generated the TCR beta libraries. In TCRdb, the 5' RACE reads were re-called with MiXCR into one record per CDR3 protein. The table has approximately 500,000 distinct CDR3 sequences, roughly 12% seen once. The clonotype comes from a male donor with ankylosing spondylitis. Sequenced material: blood, either unsorted or a sorted T cell fraction (not recorded which).

The CDR3 coding sequence is TGTGCCAGCTCACCAAACGGGCTAGGAGAGACCCAGTACTTC. Translating it yields CASSPNGLGETQYF. The chain couples TRBV18 to TRBJ2-5; D is ambiguous. Per germline, CDR1 KGHSH and CDR2 LQKENI. The CDR3 extends over 14 amino acids. The V end lost 2 bases, the J end lost 4 bases, and 11 bases lay between the germline ends.